Sequencing of this T cell receptor (beta chain) was carried out in a study of blood T cell repertoires in COVID-19. About the study: The origin of the acute and convalescent COVID-19 samples was the United States, Italy and Spain. PBMCs, B-cell-depleted T cells, or T cells provided the cDNA or gDNA that made up the material.

Patients from Seattle were sampled longitudinally, starting during active infection. Method: immunoSEQ multiplex PCR; TCRdb's copy keeps in-frame clones and lacks some. The top ten clones hold about 6.9% of a sample with roughly 340,000 clones, about 87% of them seen once. Germline V CDR1 and CDR2: LGHDT, YNNKEL (reference sequence). Between the trimmed V and J ends, which lost 7 bases and 6 bases, there was a span of 18 bases. The CDR3 covers 14 residues. The source is a woman aged 50 to 60 with COVID-19, enrolled during active disease. The specimen was peripheral blood. This chain links TRBV3-1 (or the pseudogene TRBV3-2) with TRBJ1-1, with D perhaps matching TRBD1 (5 bases). CDR3 region: CASTGFQGGAEAFF. The CDR3 bases are TGTGCCAGCACAGGTTTCCAGGGTGGTGCTGAAGCTTTCTTT.